The text below deals with one T cell receptor (beta chain). Its target is unknown. These data are taken from a study of blood T cells in healthy people across ages. Overall study: Roughly one uniquely barcoded beta molecule per two T cells was captured.

It was with a sample-barcoded 5' primer and a J-beta primer mix that a second PCR of roughly 7 to 12 cycles was run. TCRdb recomputed calls from the 5' RACE reads with MiXCR, one row per CDR3 protein. This table holds around 1.1 million distinct CDR3 sequences, roughly two fifths found once. General study points: Diversity of TCR beta per million T cells declined in a roughly linear way with age. Strong correlation linked observed beta diversity and percent naive T cells. The long-lived group displayed more naive CD4+ cells, plus higher diversity, than the aged donors did.

The ends lost 5 bases at V and 3 bases at J; junction bases unmatched: 3. In germline, CDR1 is SGHTA, CDR2 FQGTGA. This CDR3 is built from 14 residues. The chain couples TRBV7-3 to TRBJ2-1; 8 bases are a match to TRBD1. The sample comprised blood. The TCR originated in a man in his late teens or twenties in good health. The CDR3 loop is CASSVDRDYNEQFF. The CDR3 bases are TGTGCCAGCAGCGTGGACAGGGACTACAATGAGCAGTTCTTC.